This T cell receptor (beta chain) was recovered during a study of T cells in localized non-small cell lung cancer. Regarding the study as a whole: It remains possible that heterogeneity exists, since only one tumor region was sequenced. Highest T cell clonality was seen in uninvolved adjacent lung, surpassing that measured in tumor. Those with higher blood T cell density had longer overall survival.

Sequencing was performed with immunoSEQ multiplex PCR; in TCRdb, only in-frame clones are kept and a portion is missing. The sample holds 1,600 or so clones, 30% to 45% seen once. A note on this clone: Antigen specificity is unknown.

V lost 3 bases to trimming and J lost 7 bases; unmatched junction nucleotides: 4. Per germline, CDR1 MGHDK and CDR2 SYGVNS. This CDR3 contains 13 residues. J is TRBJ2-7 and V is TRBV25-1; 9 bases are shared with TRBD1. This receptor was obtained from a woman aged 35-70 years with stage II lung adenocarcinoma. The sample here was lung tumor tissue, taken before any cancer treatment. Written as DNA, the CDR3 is TGTGCCAGCAGTGATGGGACAGGGCAGGAGCAGTACTTC. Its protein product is CASSDGTGQEQYF.